The clone carrying this T cell receptor (beta chain) was seen a few times. Germline V CDR1 and CDR2: MNHNS, SASEGT. Trimming took 3 bases from V and 5 from J, leaving 16 bases between them. CDR3 length: 15 residues. This specimen comes from a study of cytomegalovirus exposure and HLA in healthy donors. The PCR made use of 60 Vbeta and 13 Jbeta primers. Sequencing used immunoSEQ multiplex PCR; TCRdb keeps in-frame clones, though not all of them. The profile shows 110,000 to 150,000 clones, about 84% of them singletons. The V call is TRBV6-1, the J call TRBJ1-1; no clear D. Sequenced: PBMCs. The receptor comes from a male donor in good health and CMV-seronegative. CDR3 amino acids: CASSEGRTGRTEAFF. Written as DNA, the CDR3 is TGTGCCAGCAGTGAGGGAAGGACGGGAAGAACTGAAGCTTTCTTT.